These 5 T cell receptor beta chains originate from one sample sequenced in a study of cytomegalovirus exposure and HLA in healthy donors. PCR involved 60 Vbeta and 13 Jbeta primers. Generated by immunoSEQ multiplex PCR, the TCRdb table keeps only in-frame clones and is missing some. Among about 200,000 clones listed, under 70% were seen once. The sequenced sample was PBMCs. The receptors stem from a man aged 40-49 years in good health and CMV-seropositive.

The chain couples TRBV2 to TRBJ1-1; D unresolved. This CDR3 is built from 14 residues. Germline-derived CDR1 and CDR2 are SNHLY and FYNNEI. The V and J ends lost 1 base and 3 bases respectively, with 9 bases between them. The CDR3 protein is CASSEGRRDTEAFF. The CDR3, as DNA: TGTGCCAGCAGTGAAGGGAGGCGGGACACTGAAGCTTTCTTT. Full variable domain (remainder filled in from reference TRBV2 and TRBJ1-1): EPEVTQTPSHQVTQMGQEVILRCVPISNHLYFYWYRQILGQKVEFLVSFYNNEISEKSEIFDDQFSVERPDGSNFTLKIRSTKLEDSAMYFCASSEGRRDTEAFFGQGTRLTVV.

Note on this clone: No conserved phenylalanine or tryptophan ends this CDR3, so it is likely a read error. This chain joins TRBV4-1 and TRBJ2-7; 9 bases agree with TRBD2. Germline lookup yields CDR1 MGHRA and CDR2 YSYEKL. The length of the CDR3 is 17 residues. Germline trimming cut 1 base from V and 3 bases from J; bases unmatched to any gene: 10. The CDR3 bases are TGCGCCAGCAGCCAAGTCCCGAGTCTAGCGGGGAACTACGAGCAGTACCTC. Translating it yields CASSQVPSLAGNYEQYL.

V is TRBV5-6 and J is TRBJ1-2; 8 nucleotides align to TRBD1. Germline V CDR1 and CDR2: SGHDT, YYEEEE. The CDR3 has 15 residues. The J segment lost 3 bases and the V segment lost 2 bases, leaving 6 bases of the junction unmatched. CDR3 protein: CASSFFQGADYGYTF. DNA of the CDR3: TGTGCCAGCAGCTTTTTCCAGGGGGCTGACTATGGCTACACCTTC.

V usage is TRBV5-4 and J usage is TRBJ1-2; the D is unclear. CDR3 length: 14 amino acids. From germline, CDR1 is SGHNT and CDR2 YYREEE (reference sequence). V was cut by 2 bases and J by 2 bases, with 10 bases left in between. This CDR3 reads CASSFDSTNYGYTF. CDR3 coding DNA: TGTGCCAGCAGCTTCGACTCCACAAACTATGGCTACACCTTC.

Regarding this clone: The germline gene is not matched at one end of the junction; a read error may be the cause. V is TRBV10-3 and J is TRBJ1-2; perhaps TRBD1 as D (6 bases). The CDR3 runs to 13 residues. Germline CDR1 and CDR2: ENHRY and SYGVKD. CDR3 nucleotide sequence: TGTGCCAGCAGTCTTTCAGGGGACTATGGCTACACCTTC. This translates into CASSLSGDYGYTF.